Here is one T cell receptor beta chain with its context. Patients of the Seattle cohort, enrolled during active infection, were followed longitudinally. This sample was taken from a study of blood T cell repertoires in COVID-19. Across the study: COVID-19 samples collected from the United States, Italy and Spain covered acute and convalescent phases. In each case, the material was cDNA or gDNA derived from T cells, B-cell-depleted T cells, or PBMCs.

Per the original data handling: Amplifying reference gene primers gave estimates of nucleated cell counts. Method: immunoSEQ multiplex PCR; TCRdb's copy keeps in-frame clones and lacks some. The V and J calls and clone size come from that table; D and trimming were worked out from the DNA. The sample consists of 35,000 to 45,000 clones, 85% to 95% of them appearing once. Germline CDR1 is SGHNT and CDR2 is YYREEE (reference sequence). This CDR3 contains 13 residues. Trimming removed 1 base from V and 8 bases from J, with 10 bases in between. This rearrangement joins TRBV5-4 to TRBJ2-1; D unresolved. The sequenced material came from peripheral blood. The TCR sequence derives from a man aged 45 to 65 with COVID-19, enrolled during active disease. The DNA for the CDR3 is TGTGCCAGCAGCTTGCTCGAAAGCCATGAGCAGTTCTTC. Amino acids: CASSLLESHEQFF. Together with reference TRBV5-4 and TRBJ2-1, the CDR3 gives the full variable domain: ETGVTQSPTHLIKTRGQQVTLRCSSQSGHNTVSWYQQALGQGPQFIFQYYREEENGRGNFPPRFSGLQFPNYSSELNVNALELDDSALYLCASSLLESHEQFFGPGTRLTVL.